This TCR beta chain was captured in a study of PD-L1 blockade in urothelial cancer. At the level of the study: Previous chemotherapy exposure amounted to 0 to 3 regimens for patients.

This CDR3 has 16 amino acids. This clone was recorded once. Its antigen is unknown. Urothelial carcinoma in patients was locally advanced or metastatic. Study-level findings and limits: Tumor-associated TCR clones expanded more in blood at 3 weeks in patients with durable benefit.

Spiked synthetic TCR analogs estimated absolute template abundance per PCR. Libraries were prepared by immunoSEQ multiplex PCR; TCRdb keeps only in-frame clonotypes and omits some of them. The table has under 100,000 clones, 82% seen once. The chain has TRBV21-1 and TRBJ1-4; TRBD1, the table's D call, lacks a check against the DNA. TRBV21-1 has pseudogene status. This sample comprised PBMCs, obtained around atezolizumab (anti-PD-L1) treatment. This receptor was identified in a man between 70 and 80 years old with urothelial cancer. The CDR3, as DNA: TGTGCCAGCAGCAAATCCCCGGGACAGGGGTATGAAAAACTGTTTTTT. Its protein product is CASSKSPGQGYEKLFF.